This T cell receptor beta chain was captured in a study of post-analysis software for immune sequencing data. Study information: Patients with relapsing-remitting, secondary progressive and progressive-relapsing multiple sclerosis courses were all represented.

As concerns this clonotype: Its antigen remains unknown.

Overall study results and limits: Five TRBV segments occurring more often in patients than controls included TRBV5-6, TRBV5-1 and TRBV20-1. Same-batch samples co-clustered strongly by F measure. Compared against controls, patients with multiple sclerosis displayed significantly lower normalized Chao1 diversity.

CDR3 length: 17 amino acids. Germline CDR1 reads LGHNT; CDR2 reads FRNRAP. V shed 0 bases and J shed 2 bases, with 15 bases lying between them. cDNA libraries of TCR beta carried unique molecular identifiers. Input amounts of about 0.95 to 10 million T cells were used. These gave 500,000 or so cDNA molecules, so each molecule approximated one T cell. TCRdb processed the PCR reads anew with MiXCR; each CDR3 protein has one entry. The sample shows 750,000 to 900,000 distinct CDR3 sequences, about 45% of them seen only once. Sequencing was performed on blood. The J gene is TRBJ2-3, the V gene TRBV12-5; D remains ambiguous. This TCR derives from a girl under 18 with multiple sclerosis. CDR3 sequence (DNA): TGTGCTAGTGGTTTGGTATTTGGTTCAGGATACACAGATACGCAGTATTTT. Its translation: CASGLVFGSGYTDTQYF.